The rows below give T cell receptor beta chains drawn from one sample of a study of shared clonotypes between healthy human individuals. Measured with immunoSEQ multiplex PCR; TCRdb has only the in-frame clones, and not every one. The sample shows roughly 2,500,000 clones, approximately 94% of them seen only once. Material: naive CD4+ T cells from PBMCs. These receptors came from a man aged 18 to 29 in good health. Some clones in this sample may be carry-over from other donors' samples. The CDR3 runs from the conserved cysteine through the conserved F or W. The D gene is left open where the match is weak. Size is stated for part of the rows, as once, few or many counts, or as a class when the clone is expanded.

clone size: NA; V gene: TRBV19; J gene: TRBJ2-1; D gene: TRBD2; CDR3 DNA: TGTGCCAGTAGTATAGTGGGGGGGACTAGGCCCTACAATGAGCAGTTCTTC; CDR3 protein: CASSIVGGTRPYNEQFF
clone size: NA; V gene: TRBV4-3; J gene: TRBJ2-1; D gene: TRBD2; CDR3 DNA: TGCGCCAGCAGCCAAGAGGGTGGGAGGGCCGCTTCCTACAATGAGCAGTTCTTC; CDR3 protein: CASSQEGGRAASYNEQFF
clone size: NA; V gene: TRBV11-3; J gene: TRBJ1-3; D gene: NA; CDR3 DNA: TGTGCCAGCAGCCTCCCAGTTGGAAACACCATATATTTT; CDR3 protein: CASSLPVGNTIYF
clone size: few; V gene: TRBV7-8; J gene: TRBJ1-1; D gene: NA; CDR3 DNA: TGTGCCAGCAGCTTAGTTGCAGGGAACACTGAAGCTTTCTTT; CDR3 protein: CASSLVAGNTEAFF
clone size: once; V gene: TRBV4-3; J gene: TRBJ1-6; D gene: TRBD1; CDR3 DNA: TGCGCCAGCAGCCAGCAGACAGGGGGAGGTAATTCACCCCTCCACTTT; CDR3 protein: CASSQQTGGGNSPLHF
clone size: NA; V gene: TRBV27; J gene: TRBJ2-7; D gene: NA; CDR3 DNA: TGTGCCAGCAGTTTAGGGTGGGGGGTAGACTACGAGCAGTACTTC; CDR3 protein: CASSLGWGVDYEQYF
clone size: NA; V gene: TRBV10-3; J gene: TRBJ2-3; D gene: NA; CDR3 DNA: TGTGCCATCAGTGATCGTCAGGACGCAGATACGCAGTATTTT; CDR3 protein: CAISDRQDADTQYF
clone size: NA; V gene: TRBV6-5; J gene: TRBJ1-1; D gene: NA; CDR3 DNA: TGTGCCAGCAGTTTGGGCCATAACACTGAAGCTTTCTTT; CDR3 protein: CASSLGHNTEAFF
clone size: once; V gene: TRBV4-1; J gene: TRBJ1-3; D gene: NA; CDR3 DNA: TGCGCCAGCAGCCAACCAACGGGGCGCTGGGGCAGTGAAAGAAACACCATATATTTT; CDR3 protein: CASSQPTGRWGSERNTIYF
clone size: once; V gene: TRBV10-3; J gene: TRBJ2-2; D gene: TRBD1; CDR3 DNA: TGTGCCATCAGTGATGGGACAGGGGGCGTTCGAGGCGGGGAGCTGTTTTTT; CDR3 protein: CAISDGTGGVRGGELFF
clone size: NA; V gene: TRBV5-1; J gene: TRBJ2-1; D gene: NA; CDR3 DNA: TGCGCCAGCAGCTTGGAGGTCTCCTACAATGAGCAGTTCTTC; CDR3 protein: CASSLEVSYNEQFF
clone size: NA; V gene: TRBV5-1; J gene: TRBJ2-5; D gene: TRBD2; CDR3 DNA: TGCGCCAGCAGCCCCGGGACTACAAGACAAGAGACCCAGTACTTC; CDR3 protein: CASSPGTTRQETQYF
clone size: NA; V gene: TRBV7-8; J gene: TRBJ1-2; D gene: TRBD1; CDR3 DNA: TGTGCCAGCAGCTCCATACAGGGGGCCAGCTATGGCTACACCTTC; CDR3 protein: CASSSIQGASYGYTF
clone size: once; V gene: TRBV30; J gene: TRBJ2-1; D gene: TRBD2; CDR3 DNA: TGTGCCTGGAGTGGGACTAGCGGCCCCTACAATGAGCAGTTCTTC; CDR3 protein: CAWSGTSGPYNEQFF
clone size: NA; V gene: TRBV5-1; J gene: TRBJ2-7; D gene: NA; CDR3 DNA: TGCGCCAGCAGCTTGACCGGGACTGGGGAGTACGAGCAGTACTTC; CDR3 protein: CASSLTGTGEYEQYF